The 17 T cell receptor beta chains given below trace back to one sample, sequenced in a study of blood T cell repertoires in COVID-19. Clones were sequenced by immunoSEQ multiplex PCR, and TCRdb holds only the in-frame ones, with some missing. Here the sample spans roughly 220,000 clones, around 80% being singletons. The sample was peripheral blood. The source is a woman aged 70-85 years with acute or convalescent COVID-19.

The gene calls are TRBV20-1 and TRBJ2-2; 8 bases are a match to TRBD2. Unmatched junction bases numbered 6, after V lost 3 bases and J lost 3 bases. Germline loops: CDR1 DFQATT, CDR2 SNEGSKA (reference sequence). The CDR3 covers 15 residues. This chain's CDR3 is CSASNRAGDTGELFF. In DNA form, the CDR3 reads TGCAGTGCTAGTAATAGAGCGGGAGACACCGGGGAGCTGTTTTTT.

This clone showed up just a few times. The chain uses TRBV7-9 and TRBJ2-1, with 8 bases lining up with TRBD2. V lost 5 bases to trimming and J lost 2 bases; unmatched junction nucleotides: 11. Germline V gene lookup returns CDR1 SEHNR and CDR2 FQNEAQ (reference sequence). This CDR3 contains 17 residues. The CDR3 nucleotides read TGTGCCAGCAGCCCTACACAGGGACTAGGTGCCTACAATGAGCAGTTCTTC. Translating gives CASSPTQGLGAYNEQFF.

The chain uses TRBV28 and TRBJ1-4, with TRBD1 as a possible D gene (5 bases). Germline values: CDR1 MDHEN, CDR2 SYDVKM. This CDR3 region has 15 residues. The V gene lost 2 bases and the J gene lost 4 bases, with 11 bases spanning the gap. The chain's CDR3 is CASSLPGGVNEKLFF. For the CDR3, the DNA is TGTGCCAGCAGTTTACCCGGGGGGGTTAATGAAAAACTGTTTTTT. The variable domain in full, completed from reference TRBV28 and TRBJ1-4, reads DVKVTQSSRYLVKRTGEKVFLECVQDMDHENMFWYRQDPGLGLRLIYFSYDVKMKEKGDIPEGYSVSREKKERFSLILESASTNQTSMYLCASSLPGGVNEKLFFGSGTQLSVL.

The chain links TRBV15 to TRBJ2-1; D is uncertain. The CDR3 is 15 amino acids. The germline V and J ends were trimmed by 3 bases and 4 bases, with 13 bases remaining between them. CDR1 and CDR2 (germline): LNHNV, YYDKDF (reference sequence). The CDR3 region has the DNA TGTGCCACCAGCAGTGACACGCCAGAATACAATGAGCAGTTCTTC. This encodes CATSSDTPEYNEQFF.

The chain employs TRBV5-5 and TRBJ2-1; 7 nucleotides match TRBD1. The CDR3 spans 16 residues. The germline gives CDR1 SGHKS, CDR2 YYEKEE (reference sequence). V lost 5 bases and J lost 0; bases outside the gene matches: 8. The CDR3 loop reads CASSTGAWSSYNEQFF. The CDR3 DNA is TGTGCCAGCAGTACAGGGGCTTGGAGCTCCTACAATGAGCAGTTCTTC.

This chain links TRBV11-2 with TRBJ2-5; TRBD2 might be the D (6 bases). Trimming took off 6 bases at V and 4 bases at J, with 18 bases between the two ends. This CDR3 has 15 residues. CDR1 is SGHAT, CDR2 FQNNGV, per germline. The CDR3 DNA reads as TGTGCCAGCAGTTCAACCGGGAGTCCGGGAGAGACCCAGTACTTC. This gives the protein CASSSTGSPGETQYF. Together with reference TRBV11-2 and TRBJ2-5, the CDR3 gives the full variable domain: EAGVAQSPRYKIIEKRQSVAFWCNPISGHATLYWYQQILGQGPKLLIQFQNNGVVDDSQLPKDRFSAERLKGVDSTLKIQPAKLEDSAVYLCASSSTGSPGETQYFGPGTRLLVL.

V usage is TRBV28 and J usage is TRBJ1-5; 7 bases agree with TRBD1. V trimming: 7 bases; J trimming: 2 bases; junction bases outside the gene matches: 11. The germline CDR1 and CDR2 sequences are MDHEN and SYDVKM. This CDR3 has 16 residues. CDR3 DNA sequence: TGTGCCAGCACTCTTAGGGGGCGGGCTGGCAATCAGCCCCAGCATTTT. The encoded protein is CASTLRGRAGNQPQHF.

J is TRBJ2-7 and V is TRBV28, with 7 bases lining up with TRBD1. The CDR3 runs to 14 residues. The trim removed 7 bases at V and 2 bases at J, leaving 8 bases unmatched. CDR1 is MDHEN and CDR2 is SYDVKM in the germline V gene. The CDR3 loop reads CASTINRGPYEQYF. CDR3 sequence (DNA): TGTGCCAGCACCATTAACAGGGGTCCCTACGAGCAGTACTTC.

This chain links TRBV5-8 with TRBJ1-5; D is uncertain. The germline CDR1 and CDR2 sequences are SGHTS and YDEGEE. This CDR3 is 11 amino acids long. The V end lost 1 base, the J end lost 12 bases, and 8 bases lay between the germline ends. The CDR3, as DNA: TGTGCCAGCAGCTTGAGCCAGGACCAGCATTTT. Translation: CASSLSQDQHF.

The J gene is TRBJ2-2, the V gene TRBV28; a weak D match, TRBD1 (5 bases). Deletions cut 6 bases from V and 1 base from J, with 18 bases between. The CDR3 is 17 amino acids. In germline, CDR1 is MDHEN, CDR2 SYDVKM. The CDR3 protein is CASRTIRVQGNTGELFF. The DNA for the CDR3 is TGTGCCAGCAGAACAATCAGGGTTCAGGGGAACACCGGGGAGCTGTTTTTT. Drawing the rest from reference TRBV28 and TRBJ2-2, the complete variable domain is DVKVTQSSRYLVKRTGEKVFLECVQDMDHENMFWYRQDPGLGLRLIYFSYDVKMKEKGDIPEGYSVSREKKERFSLILESASTNQTSMYLCASRTIRVQGNTGELFFGEGSRLTVL.

The genes are TRBV19 and TRBJ1-6, with a tentative D call TRBD1 (5 bases). V lost 3 bases, J lost 10 bases, and 13 bases lay in between. The CDR3 is 14 residues long. Germline CDR1 is LNHDA and CDR2 is SQIVND (reference sequence). The chain's CDR3 is CASSIQGLESPLHF. CDR3 DNA: TGTGCCAGTAGTATTCAGGGTCTGGAATCACCCCTCCACTTT.

The rearrangement links TRBV14 to TRBJ2-1; D gene ambiguous. There are 13 residues in the CDR3. V was clipped by 1 base and J by 7 bases, with 8 bases between them. The germline gives CDR1 SGHDN, CDR2 FVKESK. The CDR3 nucleotides read TGTGCCAGCAGCCAAGTCAGGTGGAATGAGCAGTTCTTC. Residues: CASSQVRWNEQFF.

This clone showed up just once. The rearrangement links TRBV5-1 to TRBJ2-2, with a possible D match to TRBD1 (6 bases). Trimming took off 4 bases at V and 2 bases at J, with 12 bases between the two ends. CDR1 is SGHRS, CDR2 YFSETQ, per germline. CDR3 length: 15 amino acids. Written as DNA, the CDR3 is TGCGCCAGCAGCATGGACAGTCCTAACACCGGGGAGCTGTTTTTT. It yields the protein CASSMDSPNTGELFF.

This sequence joins TRBV18 and TRBJ1-1; possible D gene TRBD1, 5 bases. Trimming took 1 base from V and 1 from J, leaving 13 bases between them. CDR3 length equals 16 residues. CDR1 and CDR2 from the germline V gene are KGHSH and LQKENI. CDR3 residues: CASSPLSGGGNTEAFF. The CDR3 DNA is TGTGCCAGCTCACCACTATCGGGGGGTGGGAACACTGAAGCTTTCTTT.

The chain couples TRBV7-8 to TRBJ2-3; tentative D call: TRBD2 (5 bases). The CDR3 runs to 15 residues. Germline V gives CDR1 SGHVS, CDR2 FQNEAQ. V lost 1 base and J 4 bases, leaving 12 bases between the germline ends. As DNA, the CDR3 is TGTGCCAGCAGCTTAGGCGGAGCGGTCGCAGATACGCAGTATTTT. Its translation is CASSLGGAVADTQYF.

The CDR3 region is CASSAGLLTGELFF. CDR3 bases: TGTGCCAGCTCGGCGGGACTACTCACCGGGGAGCTGTTTTTT. This chain joins TRBV2 and TRBJ2-2, with TRBD2 identical over 7 bases. J lost 4 bases, V lost 8 bases, and 7 bases had no gene match. The CDR3 extends over 14 amino acids. The V gene's germline CDR1 is SNHLY and CDR2 FYNNEI. Together with reference TRBV2 and TRBJ2-2, the CDR3 gives the full variable domain: EPEVTQTPSHQVTQMGQEVILRCVPISNHLYFYWYRQILGQKVEFLVSFYNNEISEKSEIFDDQFSVERPDGSNFTLKIRSTKLEDSAMYFCASSAGLLTGELFFGEGSRLTVL.

This chain uses TRBV28 with TRBJ2-7; D might be TRBD1 (6 bases). With 7 bases removed from V and 1 base from J, the gap between germline ends came to 17 bases. The CDR3 contains 15 residues. The germline CDR1 and CDR2 sequences are MDHEN and SYDVKM. This CDR3 is CASNNQGFFSYEQYF. The DNA of the CDR3 is TGTGCCAGCAACAATCAGGGGTTCTTTTCCTACGAGCAGTACTTC.